This entry describes one T cell receptor beta chain. This entry is derived from a study of T cell changes during pregnancy in multiple sclerosis. The table came from immunoSEQ multiplex PCR; TCRdb's copy has only in-frame clones and leaves some out. The table shows 50,000 or so clones, with around 94% occurring only once. CDR1 and CDR2 (germline): KGHSH, LQKENI. This CDR3 is built from 15 residues. The ends lost 4 bases at V and 1 base at J; junction bases unmatched: 2. The sequences come from CD4+ T cells from peripheral blood mononuclear cells, collected in the third trimester of pregnancy. This TCR derives from a female donor with multiple sclerosis, enrolled in a pregnancy study. V gene TRBV18 combines with J gene TRBJ2-5; 11 nucleotides line up with TRBD2. The CDR3 coding sequence is TGTGCCAGCTCACAACTAGCGGGGGCCCAAGAGACCCAGTACTTC. This sequence encodes CASSQLAGAQETQYF.